This T cell receptor beta chain was recovered during a study of blood T cells in healthy people across ages. Sample donors were healthy Caucasian individuals that came from Russia, aged roughly 6 to 95. Through a sample-barcoded 5' primer and a J-beta primer mix, a second PCR was run for about 7 to 12 cycles. MiXCR, run by TCRdb on the 5' RACE reads, gives a single entry per CDR3 protein. This sample has roughly 860,000 distinct CDR3 sequences, with approximately 65% found just once. The sequence was collected from a man aged 30 to 39 in good health. Sequences were obtained from blood.

The CDR3 sequence: CATSERKGGGHEQFF. The CDR3 nucleotides read TGTGCCACCAGCGAGCGTAAGGGGGGTGGGCATGAGCAGTTCTTC. The V gene is TRBV15, the J gene TRBJ2-1; D tentatively fits TRBD1 or TRBD2 (6 bases each). This CDR3 has 15 residues. Trimming stripped 5 bases from V and 8 bases from J, with 19 bases between. Per germline, CDR1 LNHNV and CDR2 YYDKDF (reference sequence).